The subject of this entry is one T cell receptor (beta chain). This clonotype was picked up many times. It has no known antigen specificity. It has no much larger one-base neighbor in the sample; base qualities were not kept. V and J are truncated by 6 bases and 1 base respectively, leaving an intervening sequence of 21 bases. The cysteine opens and the phenylalanine closes a CDR3 of 17 amino acids. The CDR3 DNA has 51 bases and is translated from base 1. CDR1 is given as WSHSY and CDR2 as SAAADI, both from the germline V gene. The data derive from a study of T cells in Graves' hyperthyroidism and ophthalmopathy (dated by TCRdb to about 2019). Study-wide context: Peripheral blood samples were taken at initial diagnosis, before any treatment was given. To identify TCR V-J signatures that set the groups apart, the researchers used a discovery cohort of 90 to 100 patients, made up of 43 with Graves' ophthalmopathy and some 56 with stable Graves' hyperthyroidism. An independent validation cohort of some 18 hyperthyroidism patients and 17 patients who later progressed to ophthalmopathy tested prospective prediction of ophthalmopathy. The 95 to 100 discovery patients were divided at random into training and test sets in a 7:3 ratio. In addition, the study compared T-cell repertoires in thyroid tissue and in blood from about six Graves' hyperthyroidism patients. After blood sampling, hyperthyroidism patients were treated with methimazole at a starting dose of 30 mg daily, and ophthalmopathy patients were treated with high-dose intravenous methylprednisolone. TCR Vbeta CDR3 sequencing of 140 or so peripheral blood samples (under 45 ophthalmopathy, about 75 hyperthyroidism and around 17 progressor patients) is reported in the paper. Study-wide findings and limitations: No statistical method was used to set the sample size in advance, and investigators knew the group allocation. Most expanded thyroid clonotypes (frequency above 0.001) were also detected in blood, suggesting blood repertoires may reflect thyroid immune responses. Ophthalmopathy was separated from stable hyperthyroidism by a 13 V-J signature model, with about 86% sensitivity and 81% to 82% specificity obtained in cross-validation and 80%/75% obtained in testing. In validation, the model predicted progression to ophthalmopathy a median of roughly six months before onset, with around 70% sensitivity and 72.22% specificity.

TCR beta CDR3 regions were amplified from RNA transcripts. For the first round of RT-PCR on the TCR CDR3, the HTBI primer set was used together with the Qiagen OneStep RT-PCR kit. Libraries were constructed in a second round of multiplex PCR, after which size selection and purification were carried out. The libraries were sequenced on an Illumina HiSeq2000 using paired-end 100 bp reads. Processing in the source paper ran as follows. Raw data were processed with SOAPnuke, discarding reads with adapters, uncalled bases, mean Phred below 15, or no exact constant-primer or identifier match. High-quality paired reads were merged using COPE v1.2.5, and each unique nucleotide sequence was defined as a clonotype. MiTCR v1.1 was used to align clonotypes to the IMGT TRBV, TRBD and TRBJ reference segments. The analysis was restricted to V-J combinations with a frequency above 0.0001, which together covered over 99% of the repertoires. The TCS score was defined as F50 (clonal expansion) divided by E x V (chaos), with BLOSUM62-based TCRdist calculated between CDR3 peptides within each V-J. Welch's t-statistics and random forest reduced approximately 520 V-J features to fewer than 15, which were used in a naive Bayes classifier (R e1071). In-frame beta chains were kept once TCRdb had trimmed the public reads at Q25 with fastp and called clones with MiXCR. Identical CDR3 proteins give one entry, which carries the most common genes and DNA. The V and J calls, along with clone size, are taken from TCRdb and not from the paper's own processing. The sample has a few hundred thousand distinct CDR3 sequences on record, roughly 14% of them singletons. Under 8% of the sample goes to the ten largest clones.

Graves' hyperthyroidism was defined as stable when no progression to ophthalmopathy occurred over 18 months of follow-up. Hyperthyroidism patients were newly diagnosed, with disease duration under 2 months, and aged 18 to 65 years. Any patient with an uncontrolled infection, another autoimmune disease, pregnancy or lactation was excluded. Diagnoses were based on clinical symptoms, serum thyroxine and TRAb, thyroid ultrasound and orbital computed tomography. Ficoll-Paque density gradient centrifugation was used to isolate PBMCs from 10 ml of fresh peripheral blood. Trizol reagent was used to extract total RNA, and RNA quality was then checked on an Agilent 2100 Bioanalyzer.

Sequencing input: blood. The clonotype comes from a woman aged 25 to 39 with Graves' hyperthyroidism. In this chain, TRBV10-2 is recombined with TRBJ2-5, with the D gene possibly TRBD1 or TRBD2, each one fitting 5 bases. The DNA is as follows: TGCGCCAGCAGCGGGGAACCGGGGCGAATCCTCCAAGAGACCCAGTACTTC. This encodes CASSGEPGRILQETQYF.